This TCR beta chain came from a study of cytomegalovirus exposure and HLA in healthy donors. The CDR3 contains 13 residues. V lost 8 bases and J lost 0; bases outside the gene matches: 3. In germline, CDR1 is MNHNS, CDR2 SASEGT. The sample holds one count of this clone. Vbeta (60) and Jbeta (13) primers were used in the PCR. The protocol was immunoSEQ multiplex PCR, while the TCRdb copy is restricted to in-frame clones and leaves out a portion. The sample has over 80,000 clones, approximately 70% seen once; the top ten hold roughly 4%. This clonotype was obtained from a man aged 35-49 years in good health and CMV-seronegative. This chain joins TRBV6-1 and TRBJ2-5; 7 bases are shared with TRBD2. Material: PBMCs. The CDR3 region has the DNA TGTGCCAGCGGCGGGAGTTACCAAGAGACCCAGTACTTC. Translating gives CASGGSYQETQYF.